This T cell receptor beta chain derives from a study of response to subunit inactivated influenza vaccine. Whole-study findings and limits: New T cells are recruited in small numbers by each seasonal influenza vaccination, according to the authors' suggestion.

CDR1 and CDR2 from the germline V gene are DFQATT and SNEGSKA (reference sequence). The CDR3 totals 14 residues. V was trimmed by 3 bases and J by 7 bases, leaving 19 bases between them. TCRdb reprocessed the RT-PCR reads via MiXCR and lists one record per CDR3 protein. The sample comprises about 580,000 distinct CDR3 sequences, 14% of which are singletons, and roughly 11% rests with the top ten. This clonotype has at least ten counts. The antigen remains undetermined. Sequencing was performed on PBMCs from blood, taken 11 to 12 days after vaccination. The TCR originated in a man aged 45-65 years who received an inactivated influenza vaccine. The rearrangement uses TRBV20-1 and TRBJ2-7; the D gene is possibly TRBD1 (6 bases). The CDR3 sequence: CSARPVQGVHEQYF. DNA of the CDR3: TGCAGTGCTAGGCCGGTACAGGGAGTGCATGAGCAGTACTTC.